This T cell receptor (beta chain) was sequenced during a study of vaccination effects on CD4 cells after COVID-19. Assay used: immunoSEQ multiplex PCR; TCRdb lists only in-frame clones, some missing. The sample consists of around 59,000 clones, 78% of them appearing once. This clone was found once. What it binds is unknown. CDR3 length equals 13 residues. CDR1 is MNHNY, CDR2 SVGAGI, per germline (reference sequence). V was clipped by 8 bases and J by 1 base, with 11 bases between them. Antigen-specific CD4+ T cells expanded by the ViraFEST assay with viral peptide pools were then sequenced. With 10 days of culture completed, CD4+ T cells were isolated. Participants were vaccinated with two doses of either the BNT162b2 or mRNA-1273 vaccine.

The chain links TRBV6-6 to TRBJ1-1; perhaps TRBD1 as D (5 bases). This sequence originates from a human donor who received a COVID-19 vaccine. Sequenced material: CD4+ T cells from PBMCs cultured with HCoV-OC43 spike peptides, taken after COVID-19 vaccination. Subset noted: HCoV-OC43 spike overlapping peptide pool stimulation. CDR3 loop: CASLKRGNTEAFF. CDR3 coding DNA: TGTGCCAGCCTTAAAAGGGGGAACACTGAAGCTTTCTTT.